One and the same sample provided the 20 T cell receptor beta chains below, sequenced in a study of T-cell reconstitution after alpha-beta-depleted transplantation in children. Preparing the TCRbeta library involved the use of unique molecular identifiers. TCRdb re-derived calls from the PCR reads in MiXCR, one entry per CDR3 protein. This table holds fewer than 150,000 distinct CDR3 sequences, 8% to 10% found once. The source was PBMCs, mostly from graft donor cells, collected 180 days after TCRalphabeta/CD19-depleted stem cell transplant. The receptors stem from a girl in the first two years of life who had a stem cell transplant for combined immunodeficiency, so the T cells may come from the graft donor.

In this sample, this clonotype turned up a few times. The CDR3 here is CASSLEQGGSFGNTIYF. Here the CDR3 DNA reads TGTGCCAGCAGCTTAGAACAGGGCGGATCCTTTGGAAACACCATATATTTT. The chain has TRBV7-8 and TRBJ1-3; possibly TRBD1 for D (6 bases). Germline assignment: CDR1 SGHVS and CDR2 FQNEAQ. The CDR3 length is 17 residues. Trimming took 1 base from V and 3 from J, leaving 16 bases between them.

Many counts were recorded for this clonotype. The J gene is TRBJ2-7, the V gene TRBV29-1, with 13 bases aligning to TRBD2. The V segment lost 6 bases and the J segment 6 bases; nucleotides outside the gene matches: 5. The CDR3 is 13 amino acids. The germline V gene encodes CDR1 SQVTM and CDR2 ANQGSEA. The CDR3 region has the DNA TGCAGCGTGAAGGGACTAGCGGGATCCGAGCAGTACTTC. This sequence encodes CSVKGLAGSEQYF.

As concerns this clonotype: One base away lies a much larger clone, so this may be a sequencing read error. The chain is built from TRBV29-1 and TRBJ2-1; maybe TRBD2 (7 bases). The CDR3 has 15 residues. V was clipped by 8 bases and J by 4 bases, with 21 bases between them. The germline gives CDR1 SQVTM, CDR2 ANQGSEA. CDR3 sequence reads: CSWGGSGSGYNEQFF. The DNA for the CDR3 is TGCAGCTGGGGGGGCAGCGGCTCAGGGTACAATGAGCAGTTCTTC.

The chain employs TRBV12-3 or TRBV12-4 and TRBJ2-7; D assignment may be TRBD1 or TRBD2 (5 bases each). The CDR3 is made up of 15 amino acids. The germline V and J ends were trimmed by 5 bases and 6 bases, with 20 bases remaining between them. The CDR3 is CASSSTPGSRGEQYF. CDR3 in DNA: TGTGCCAGCAGTAGTACCCCAGGGTCCCGGGGCGAGCAGTACTTC.

The V and J genes are TRBV19 and TRBJ2-7; weak D call: TRBD2 (6 bases). Germline loops: CDR1 LNHDA, CDR2 SQIVND (reference sequence). V gave up 6 bases and J gave up 9 bases, with 21 bases separating them. CDR3 length equals 14 residues. In nucleotides, the CDR3 is TGTGCCAGTAGCCGAGCCGGGACTTCTAAACGGCAGTACTTC. Its translation is CASSRAGTSKRQYF.

This clonotype came up a few times. The chain joins TRBV10-3 to TRBJ2-2; D ambiguous. Trimming shortened V by 3 bases and J by 7 bases, and 12 bases separated the two germline ends. CDR3 length: 14 residues. Germline V gene data show CDR1 as ENHRY and CDR2 as SYGVKD. CDR3 sequence reads: CAISDPWGIGELFF. CDR3 bases: TGTGCCATCAGTGATCCCTGGGGAATCGGGGAGCTGTTTTTT.

This clonotype has a handful of counts. The chain recombines TRBV30 with TRBJ2-7; no clear D. V was trimmed by 2 bases and J by 7 bases, leaving 12 bases between them. The CDR3 spans 12 residues. Germline V gene data show CDR1 as GTSNPN and CDR2 as SVGIG (reference sequence). The CDR3 region is CAWSSGFGEQYF. The DNA of the CDR3 is TGTGCCTGGAGTTCTGGTTTTGGTGAGCAGTACTTC.

V and J are TRBV12-3 or TRBV12-4 and TRBJ2-1; D call uncertain. Trimming shortened V by 2 bases and J by 12 bases, and 2 bases separated the two germline ends. This CDR3 is built from 9 residues. The CDR3 protein is CASSLRQFF. CDR3 nucleotide sequence: TGTGCCAGCAGTTTAAGGCAGTTCTTC.

This clonotype showed up just once. The gene calls are TRBV11-3 and TRBJ1-1; no clear D. CDR1 SGHNT and CDR2 YENEEA come from the germline V gene. V lost 4 bases, J lost 2 bases, and 8 bases lay in between. The CDR3 covers 13 residues. CDR3 sequence: CASSWAPNTEAFF. The CDR3 nucleotides are TGTGCCAGCAGCTGGGCTCCCAACACTGAAGCTTTCTTT.

This clonotype turned up a few times. The chain combines TRBV10-2 with TRBJ2-3; TRBD1 or TRBD2 may be the D gene (5 bases each). The CDR3 loop spans 14 amino acids. Trimming removed 5 bases at V and 1 base at J, with 10 bases between. Germline loops: CDR1 WSHSY, CDR2 SAAADI. This chain's CDR3 is CASSHGTRTDTQYF. CDR3 nucleotide sequence: TGCGCCAGCAGTCACGGGACCCGCACAGATACGCAGTATTTT.

The chain employs TRBV20-1 and TRBJ2-7, with TRBD1 identical over 10 bases. The CDR3 spans 15 residues. V shed 6 bases, J shed 3 bases, and the junction held 11 bases outside the gene matches. The germline gives CDR1 DFQATT, CDR2 SNEGSKA (reference sequence). The CDR3 region has the DNA TGCAGTGCCGACCCTTGGACAGGGGGTGGCTACGAGCAGTACTTC. It yields the protein CSADPWTGGGYEQYF.

V gene TRBV5-1 combines with J gene TRBJ1-1, with D possibly being TRBD1 (6 bases). V lost 5 bases and J lost 0, with 8 bases in between. The V gene's germline CDR1 is SGHRS and CDR2 YFSETQ. CDR3 length equals 13 residues. DNA for the CDR3: TGCGCCAGCAGTTGGGGGCTGAACACTGAAGCTTTCTTT. Translated: CASSWGLNTEAFF.

This clonotype has a handful of counts. The CDR3 sequence: CASTPPGQGIAYNEQFF. The CDR3 nucleotides read TGTGCCAGCACCCCGCCAGGACAGGGGATCGCCTACAATGAGCAGTTCTTC. V and J are TRBV12-3 or TRBV12-4 and TRBJ2-1; 9 bases agree with TRBD1. Trimming took 7 bases from V and 2 from J; bases not matched to a gene: 12. This CDR3 comprises 17 residues.

The V call is TRBV5-1, the J call TRBJ2-7; 11 bases map to TRBD2. The trim removed 2 bases at V and 6 bases at J, leaving 4 bases unmatched. CDR1 is SGHRS and CDR2 is YFSETQ in the germline V gene. The CDR3 is made up of 14 amino acids. CDR3 nucleotide sequence: TGCGCCAGCAGCTTAGATCTAGCGGGAGGCGAGCAGTACTTC. Translating gives CASSLDLAGGEQYF.

The V gene is TRBV20-1, the J gene TRBJ2-3, with TRBD1 identical over 7 bases. After removal of 3 bases from V and 1 base from J, the junction contained 7 bases not matched to a gene. The CDR3 is 15 residues long. Germline assignment: CDR1 DFQATT and CDR2 SNEGSKA (reference sequence). CDR3 loop: CSASAGGRGTDTQYF. The CDR3, as DNA: TGCAGTGCTAGCGCAGGGGGAAGGGGCACAGATACGCAGTATTTT.

The chain joins TRBV7-2 to TRBJ2-7, with TRBD2 matching over 7 bases. CDR3 length: 15 amino acids. J gave up 0 bases and V 5 bases, and 7 bases lay outside the gene matches. The germline V gene encodes CDR1 SGHTA and CDR2 FQGNSA. The CDR3 DNA reads TGTGCCAGCAGCCCGGGACGGACTAGCTCCTACGAGCAGTACTTC. Its protein product is CASSPGRTSSYEQYF.

This clonotype was seen ten or more times. CDR3 DNA: TGCAGTGCTAGCACCGAGACTAATGAAAAACTGTTTTTT. Protein product: CSASTETNEKLFF. The chain links TRBV20-1 to TRBJ1-4; D is unresolved. Deletions cut 3 bases from V and 2 bases from J, with 7 bases between. The germline V gene has CDR1 DFQATT and CDR2 SNEGSKA (reference sequence). This CDR3 spans 13 amino acids.

A few counts support this clonotype. The chain uses TRBV12-3 or TRBV12-4 and TRBJ1-2; no definite D call. V dropped 3 bases and J dropped 2 bases, with 7 bases sitting between them. There are 13 residues in the CDR3. CDR3 amino acids: CASSFGRNYGYTF. The DNA of the CDR3 is TGTGCCAGCAGTTTCGGCCGGAACTATGGCTACACCTTC.

This clonotype turned up a few times. The rearrangement links TRBV11-2 to TRBJ2-2; tentatively, D is TRBD1 (6 bases). V was cut by 8 bases and J by 0 bases, with 10 bases left in between. This CDR3 contains 14 residues. From germline, CDR1 is SGHAT and CDR2 FQNNGV. The CDR3 protein is CASVGQPNTGELFF. The DNA for the CDR3 is TGTGCCAGCGTCGGACAGCCGAACACCGGGGAGCTGTTTTTT.

This clonotype was found a few times. The chain employs TRBV2 and TRBJ2-1; D is ambiguous. Germline V gene sequence: CDR1 SNHLY, CDR2 FYNNEI. V gave up 4 bases and J gave up 10 bases, with 11 bases separating them. This CDR3 is built from 12 residues. The CDR3: CASSGDTREQFF. In DNA form, the CDR3 reads TGTGCCAGCAGTGGCGACACGAGAGAGCAGTTCTTC.